The T cell receptor beta chain described here comes from a study of beta chain features in type 1 diabetes. Study observations and caveats: For Type 1 diabetes patients, all four CD4+ subsets carried TCRB CDR3s that were moderately but significantly shorter. Across patients, naive, central memory and Treg TCRB repertoires exhibited apparently greater similarity than was observed across healthy donors.

Sorting produced populations that all topped 98% purity. Concerning this clone: Its antigen is unknown. Just one base apart from a much larger clone, this may be a read error. This sample includes further DNA sequences coding for the same CDR3.

Reverse transcription of all isolated RNA meant that expressed TCRB transcripts were sequenced. Sequencing used immunoSEQ multiplex PCR; TCRdb keeps in-frame clones, though not all of them. The sample records about 650,000 clones, around 12% being singletons. This TCR derives from a man aged 30-40 years with type 1 diabetes. Sequencing used naive CD4+ T cells from blood.

This CDR3 is CASSLDGNTIYF. CDR3 nucleotide sequence: TGCGCCAGCAGCTTGGATGGAAACACCATATATTTT. The chain has TRBV5-1 and TRBJ1-3; D call uncertain. Per the germline V gene, CDR1 is SGHRS and CDR2 is YFSETQ. The CDR3 has 12 amino acids. Between the trimmed V and J ends, which lost 0 bases and 3 bases, there was a span of 1 base.